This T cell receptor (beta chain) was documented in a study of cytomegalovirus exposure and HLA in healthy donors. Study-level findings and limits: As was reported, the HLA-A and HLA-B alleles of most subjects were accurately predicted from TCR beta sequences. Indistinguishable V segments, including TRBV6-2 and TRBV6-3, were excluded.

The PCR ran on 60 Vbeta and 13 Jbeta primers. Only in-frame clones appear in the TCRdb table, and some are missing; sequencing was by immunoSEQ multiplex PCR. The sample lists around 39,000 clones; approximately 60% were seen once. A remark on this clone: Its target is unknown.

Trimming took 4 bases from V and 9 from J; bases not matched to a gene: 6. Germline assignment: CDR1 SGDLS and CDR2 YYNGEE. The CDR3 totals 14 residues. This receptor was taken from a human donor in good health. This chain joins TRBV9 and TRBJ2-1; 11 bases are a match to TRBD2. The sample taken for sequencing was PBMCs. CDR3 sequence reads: CASSLSGGAGEQFF. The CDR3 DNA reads TGTGCCAGCAGCCTTAGCGGGGGGGCGGGTGAGCAGTTCTTC.